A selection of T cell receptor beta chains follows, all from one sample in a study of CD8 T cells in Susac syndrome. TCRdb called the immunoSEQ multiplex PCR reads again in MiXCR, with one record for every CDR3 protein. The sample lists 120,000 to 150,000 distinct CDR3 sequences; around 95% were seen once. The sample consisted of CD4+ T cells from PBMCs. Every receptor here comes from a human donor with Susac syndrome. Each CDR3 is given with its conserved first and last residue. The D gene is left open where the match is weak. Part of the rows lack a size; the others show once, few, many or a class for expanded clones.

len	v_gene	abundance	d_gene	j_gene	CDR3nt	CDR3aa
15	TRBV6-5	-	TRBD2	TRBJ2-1	TGTGCCAGCAGTTCGACTAGCGGGGGGATCGATGAGCAGTTCTTC	CASSSTSGGIDEQFF
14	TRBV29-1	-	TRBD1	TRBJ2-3	TGCAGCGTTGCCCAAGGGACAGTTTTGGATACGCAGTATTTT	CSVAQGTVLDTQYF
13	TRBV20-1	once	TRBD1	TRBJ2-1	TGCAGTGCTCCACGGGACAGTGGGAATGAGCAGTTCTTC	CSAPRDSGNEQFF
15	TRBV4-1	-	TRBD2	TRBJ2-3	TGCGCCAGCAGCCAAACAGGACTAGCGGTAAATACGCAGTATTTT	CASSQTGLAVNTQYF
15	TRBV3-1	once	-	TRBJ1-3	TGTGCCAGCAGCCAAGATCCAGGGAGTGGAAACACCATATATTTT	CASSQDPGSGNTIYF
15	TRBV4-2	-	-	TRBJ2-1	TGTGCCAGCAGCCAAGAACCGGATGCCTACAATGAGCAGTTCTTC	CASSQEPDAYNEQFF
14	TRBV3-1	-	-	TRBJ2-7	TGTGCCAGCAGCCCCCGACAGCGCTCCTACGAGCAGTACTTC	CASSPRQRSYEQYF
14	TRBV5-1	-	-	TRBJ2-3	TGCGCCAGCAGCTTGGAAGGGGGGACAGATACGCAGTATTTT	CASSLEGGTDTQYF
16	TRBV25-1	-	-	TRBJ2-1	TGTGCCAGCAGTGAATATAAGGGGGACTCCTACAATGAGCAGTTCTTC	CASSEYKGDSYNEQFF
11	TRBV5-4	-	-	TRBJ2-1	TGTGCCACCGGCGGGGACAATGAGCAGTTCTTC	CATGGDNEQFF
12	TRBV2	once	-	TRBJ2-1	TGTGCCAGCAGGGGTAGCGCGTGGGGACAGTTCTTC	CASRGSAWGQFF
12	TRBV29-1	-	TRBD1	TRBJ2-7	TGCAGCGTCAGGACAGGGGACTACGAGCAGTACTTC	CSVRTGDYEQYF
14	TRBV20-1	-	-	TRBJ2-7	TGCAGTGCCAGCAGGGGGACTCAATCCTACGAGCAGTACTTC	CSASRGTQSYEQYF
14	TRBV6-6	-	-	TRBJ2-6	TGTGCCAGCACGAGTTCCTCTGGGGCCAACGTCCTGACTTTC	CASTSSSGANVLTF
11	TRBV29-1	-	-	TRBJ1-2	TGCAGCGTTCTGGACAGCCATGGCTACACCTTC	CSVLDSHGYTF
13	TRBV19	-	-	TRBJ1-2	TGTGCCAGCCGGGACAACGGAGACTATGGCTACACCTTC	CASRDNGDYGYTF
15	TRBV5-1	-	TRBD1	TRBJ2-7	TGCGCCAGCAGCCTGGACAGGGGCACCCTCTACGAGCAGTACTTC	CASSLDRGTLYEQYF